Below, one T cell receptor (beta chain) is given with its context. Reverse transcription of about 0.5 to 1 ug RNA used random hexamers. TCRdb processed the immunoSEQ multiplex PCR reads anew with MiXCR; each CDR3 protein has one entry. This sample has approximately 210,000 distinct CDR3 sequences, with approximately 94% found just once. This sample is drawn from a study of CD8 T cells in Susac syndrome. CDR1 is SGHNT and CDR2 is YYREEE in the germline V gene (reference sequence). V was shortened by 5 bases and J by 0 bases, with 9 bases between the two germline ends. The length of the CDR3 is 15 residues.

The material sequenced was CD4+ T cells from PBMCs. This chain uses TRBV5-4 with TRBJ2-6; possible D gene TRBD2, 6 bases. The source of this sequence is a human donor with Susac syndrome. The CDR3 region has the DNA TGTGCCAGCAGACGGAGGGACTCTGGGGCCAACGTCCTGACTTTC. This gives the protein CASRRRDSGANVLTF.